This TCR beta chain was sequenced in a study of T cell repertoires in aging, cancer and after chemotherapy. On the study more broadly: Over several months to years, re-sampled healthy donor repertoires clearly shared clones. Study results and caveats: Across the chemotherapy interval, each cancer cohort showed higher median generation probability, suggesting thymic rebound. In healthy donors, age-related TCR diversity loss mainly reflected lost richness.

Rearranged V-D-J TRB sequences were amplified with a mixed TRB-A/B primer pool. TCRdb itself ran the multiplex PCR reads through MiXCR, one entry per CDR3 protein. Here the sample spans about 13,000 distinct CDR3 sequences, around 25% being singletons. Peripheral blood genomic DNA, not sorted cells or RNA, was the template. Trimming took off 8 bases at V and 4 bases at J, with 20 bases between the two ends. CDR1 is MNHEY, CDR2 SVGAGI, per germline. The CDR3 loop spans 15 amino acids. A few counts support this clonotype. What it binds is unknown. Sample: blood. The TCR comes from a human donor in good health. This chain links TRBV6-5 with TRBJ1-2, with D tentatively TRBD1 (6 bases). The DNA of the CDR3 is TGTGCCAGCGTTGGGGGGCGCAGGGGAGGCTATGGCTACACCTTC. As protein: CASVGGRRGGYGYTF.